This T cell receptor beta chain was retrieved from a study of blood T cells in healthy people across ages. Study observations and caveats: A strong correlation was seen between TCR beta diversity and naive T cell percentage. Aged donors had fewer naive CD4+ cells and lower diversity than long-lived donors.

This clonotype was counted ten times or more. What it binds is unknown. This CDR3 is 13 amino acids long. The V end lost 4 bases, the J end lost 2 bases, and 10 bases lay between the germline ends. Germline values: CDR1 SGHRS, CDR2 YFSETQ. The total RNA that was extracted per sample amounted to at least 5 micrograms. The authors ran a second PCR of roughly 6 to 11 cycles using a sample-barcoded 5' primer and a J-beta primer mix. TCRdb used MiXCR to reprocess the 5' RACE reads, holding one entry per CDR3 protein. The table includes 2 million or so distinct CDR3 sequences, about 49% detected once. The V and J genes are TRBV5-1 and TRBJ2-7, with a possible D match to TRBD1 (6 bases). This TCR was sampled from a woman aged 40 to 49 in good health. What was sequenced was blood. For the CDR3, the DNA is TGCGCCAGCAGCCCGGACAGCGCCTACGAGCAGTACTTC. It translates to CASSPDSAYEQYF.